This TCR beta chain was identified during a study of blood T cell repertoires in COVID-19 (dated by TCRdb to about 2020). Regarding the complete study: Samples covering the acute and convalescent phases of COVID-19 were provided by collaborators in the United States, Italy and Spain. The dataset comprised deeply sampled blood TCRbeta repertoires from subjects exposed to, actively infected with, or recovered from COVID-19. The material from the prospective study consisted of cDNA or gDNA derived from T cells, B-cell-depleted T cells, or PBMCs. The repertoires were made available in a free public database intended to serve as a resource for research on the immune response to SARS-CoV-2. Where available, HLA class I and class II types were obtained from metadata supplied by the sample provider rather than from assay-based typing. Samples were obtained from the ongoing ImmuneRACE study (first 160 participants) and from about 1,300 subjects provided by 6 global collaborators. Sample metadata almost always included a de-identified subject ID, COVID-19 status, age in years and sex.

What the authors observed across the whole study: The quantity of clinical and demographic metadata differed by source and by participant and was supplied without curation.

This clone came up once. The antigen it recognizes is unknown. The sample holds no much larger clone one base away, and base qualities are not on file. Including cysteine and phenylalanine, the CDR3 has 13 amino acids. CDR3 DNA is the only sequence kept; it has 39 bases, read in frame from the first base. CDR1 is given as GTSNPN and CDR2 as SVGIG, both from the germline V gene (reference sequence). Unmatched junction bases come to 6, with V trimmed by 3 bases and J by 5 bases. The immunoSEQ Assay, a bias-controlled multiplex PCR, was used to amplify TCRbeta CDR3 regions from genomic DNA. As for how the authors treated the data: Within the assay, amplification of reference gene primers was used to estimate how many nucleated cells each sample contained. Sequence reads were collapsed and filtered to measure the absolute abundance of every unique TCRbeta CDR3 rearrangement. For each sample, productive Simpson clonality was calculated by taking the square root of Simpson's diversity index across productive rearrangements. TCRdb stores this immuneACCESS table with in-frame sequences only. Part of the clones is absent; in the studies checked, under half of the shortfall reflects unresolved V genes, and no reason is known for the rest. That table is the source of V, J and clone size, and D and trimming were worked out from the DNA. This sample gives roughly 100,000 clones in total; more than 75% of them show up just once. The top ten constitute around 4.3% of the sample.

Whole blood was collected in K2EDTA tubes by collaborating institutions according to the institutions' own protocols. For TCRbeta analysis, collaborator samples were shipped as frozen whole blood, as isolated PBMCs, or as DNA extracted from either sample type. Sequenced sample: peripheral blood. The TCR comes from a human donor in a cohort sampled during active COVID-19. The rearrangement joined TRBV30 to TRBJ2-5; 7 middle bases align to TRBD1. The CDR3 protein sequence reads: CAWRIQGQETQYF. DNA sequence: TGTGCCTGGAGGATACAGGGGCAGGAGACCCAGTACTTC.